The present entry profiles one T cell receptor beta chain with its context. This entry is derived from a study of blood T cell repertoires in COVID-19. Whole-study context: Nucleic acid was either cDNA or gDNA, and it came from T cells, B-cell-depleted T cells, or PBMCs.

Germline assignment: CDR1 GTSNPN and CDR2 SVGIG (reference sequence). This CDR3 has 13 amino acids. V lost 2 bases and J lost 7, with 14 bases in between. The assay was immunoSEQ multiplex PCR, and TCRdb's table has in-frame clones only and misses some. Of about 290,000 clones in the sample, about nine tenths were seen once. The Seattle site enrolled patients during active infection and followed them longitudinally. Sequences were obtained from peripheral blood. This chain connects TRBV30 to TRBJ1-2, with no clear D. The source of this sequence is a woman aged 25 to 39 with COVID-19, enrolled during active disease. The CDR3 nucleotides read TGTGCCTGGAGTCATAGTATGAGGAGTGGCTACACCTTC. This encodes CAWSHSMRSGYTF.